This is a list of T cell receptor beta chains from one sample in a study of T and B cells in COVID-19 patients. Using its own MiXCR run on the multiplex PCR reads, TCRdb lists one record per CDR3 protein. In the table there are 15,000 to 20,000 distinct CDR3 sequences, 36% of which are singletons. The sample comprised blood. These receptors were collected from a human donor with active COVID-19. Each CDR3 is given with its conserved first and last residue. D genes are given only for firm matches. A clone size is listed for some rows: how often the clone was seen (once, few, many), or a class if it is expanded.

size: -; J: TRBJ2-5; D: TRBD1; V: TRBV6-1; DNA: TGTGCCAGCAGTGAGAGTGAGGGGGACAGGGGCAGCCAAGAGACCCAGTACTTC; CDR3: CASSESEGDRGSQETQYF
size: medium-sized; J: TRBJ1-4; D: -; V: TRBV19; DNA: TGTGCCAGTAGTATAGGCCAGACGGATGAAAAACTGTTTTTT; CDR3: CASSIGQTDEKLFF
size: few; J: TRBJ2-7; D: TRBD1; V: TRBV5-4; DNA: TGTGCCAGCAGCTCCCGCGACAGGGGGGACTACGAGCAGTACTTC; CDR3: CASSSRDRGDYEQYF
size: -; J: TRBJ2-7; D: -; V: TRBV29-1; DNA: TGCAGCGTTGAAGTGTGGGGTCACGGCTACGAGCAGTACTTC; CDR3: CSVEVWGHGYEQYF
size: -; J: TRBJ2-4; D: -; V: TRBV19; DNA: TGTGCCAGTAGCGATCCTCGGGGCACAGCCAAAAACATTCAGTACTTC; CDR3: CASSDPRGTAKNIQYF
size: few; J: TRBJ1-5; D: TRBD1; V: TRBV6-6; DNA: TGTGCCAGCTCTTCAGGGGGGGGCTACAATCAGCCCCAGCATTTT; CDR3: CASSSGGGYNQPQHF
size: -; J: TRBJ1-5; D: -; V: TRBV5-3; DNA: TGTGCCAGAAGCCTTGACGGTAATAGCAATCAGCCCCAGCATTTT; CDR3: CARSLDGNSNQPQHF
size: few; J: TRBJ1-4; D: TRBD1; V: TRBV6-6; DNA: TGTGCCAGCAGTTACGGGACAGGGGTGCCTAATGAAAAACTGTTTTTT; CDR3: CASSYGTGVPNEKLFF
size: -; J: TRBJ1-3; D: -; V: TRBV6-2/TRBV6-3; DNA: TGTGCCAGCAGTTACGGACGACAGAGCGATGGAAACACCATATATTTT; CDR3: CASSYGRQSDGNTIYF
size: once; J: TRBJ2-3; D: -; V: TRBV24-1; DNA: TGTGCCACCAGTGATTGGGGAGGAGATACGCAGTATTTT; CDR3: CATSDWGGDTQYF
size: -; J: TRBJ1-5; D: -; V: TRBV6-2/TRBV6-3; DNA: TGTGCCAGCAGTTACTGGGGGAATAGCAATCAGCCCCAGCATTTT; CDR3: CASSYWGNSNQPQHF
size: -; J: TRBJ1-1; D: TRBD1; V: TRBV12-3/TRBV12-4; DNA: TGTGCCAGCAGTTTAACATCAGGGGGTCGCACTGAAGCTTTCTTT; CDR3: CASSLTSGGRTEAFF
size: -; J: TRBJ1-1; D: -; V: TRBV18; DNA: TGTGCCAGCTCACCTTTGGGTGAAGCTTTCTTT; CDR3: CASSPLGEAFF
size: few; J: TRBJ1-1; D: -; V: TRBV29-1; DNA: TGCAGCGTTGAGGGTGTGGACACATTGGCTTTCTTT; CDR3: CSVEGVDTLAFF
size: medium-sized; J: TRBJ2-2; D: -; V: TRBV11-1; DNA: TGTGCCAGCAGCTTTAACACCGGGGAGCTGTTTTTT; CDR3: CASSFNTGELFF
size: -; J: TRBJ1-5; D: -; V: TRBV19; DNA: TGTGCCAGTAGTATTATGGGGGACAATCAGCCCCAGCATTTT; CDR3: CASSIMGDNQPQHF
size: -; J: TRBJ2-1; D: TRBD2; V: TRBV12-3/TRBV12-4; DNA: TGTGCCAGCAGTTCCTCCCGACCGCGGGGGGAGCAGTTCTTC; CDR3: CASSSSRPRGEQFF
size: -; J: TRBJ1-1; D: TRBD1; V: TRBV7-6; DNA: TGTGCCAGCAGCGTAACGACAGGGGAAGCTTTCTTT; CDR3: CASSVTTGEAFF
size: -; J: TRBJ1-1; D: -; V: TRBV6-6; DNA: TGTGCCAGCAGCAGGGGAGTGGGAGAAGCTTTCTTT; CDR3: CASSRGVGEAFF
size: -; J: TRBJ2-2; D: -; V: TRBV4-3; DNA: TGCGCCAGCAGCCAGGTTAACTTGGGCGGGGAGCTGTTTTTT; CDR3: CASSQVNLGGELFF
size: few; J: TRBJ1-1; D: TRBD1; V: TRBV12-3/TRBV12-4; DNA: TGTGCCAGCAGTTTTGGGGCAGGGGGCTACACTGAAGCTTTCTTT; CDR3: CASSFGAGGYTEAFF
size: few; J: TRBJ2-3; D: TRBD2; V: TRBV11-1; DNA: TGTGCCAGCAGCTTAGGGCTAGCGGGGGGCACAGATACGCAGTATTTT; CDR3: CASSLGLAGGTDTQYF
size: -; J: TRBJ2-3; D: -; V: TRBV18; DNA: TGTGCCAGCTCACCCTCCCCCCTAGACAGCGGGCCGAGCACAGATACGCAGTATTTT; CDR3: CASSPSPLDSGPSTDTQYF
size: -; J: TRBJ1-1; D: -; V: TRBV15; DNA: TGTGCCACCAGCAGGCCCCGAGGGCGGGTGAACACTGAAGCTTTCTTT; CDR3: CATSRPRGRVNTEAFF
size: -; J: TRBJ1-6; D: TRBD1; V: TRBV6-1; DNA: TGTGCCAGCAGGTTCCGGGACAGGGTGAGTTCACCCCTCCACTTT; CDR3: CASRFRDRVSSPLHF
size: -; J: TRBJ2-5; D: TRBD2; V: TRBV6-2/TRBV6-3; DNA: TGTGCCAGCAGTTACTCGACTAGCGGGGGGCCCCAAGAGACCCAGTACTTC; CDR3: CASSYSTSGGPQETQYF
size: medium-sized; J: TRBJ2-6; D: -; V: TRBV29-1; DNA: TGCAGCGTTGAAGGGGGATCTGGGGCCAACGTCCTGACTTTC; CDR3: CSVEGGSGANVLTF
size: few; J: TRBJ2-7; D: -; V: TRBV6-5; DNA: TGTGCCAGCGGAGGGCCACACGAGCAGTACTTC; CDR3: CASGGPHEQYF
size: -; J: TRBJ2-1; D: -; V: TRBV4-2; DNA: TGTGCCAGCAGCCCTTCGAGTTGGGGGGCTGAGCAGTTCTTC; CDR3: CASSPSSWGAEQFF
size: few; J: TRBJ1-1; D: -; V: TRBV13; DNA: TGTGCCAGCAGCCCCGGCAGGCTTAACACTGAAGCTTTCTTT; CDR3: CASSPGRLNTEAFF
size: -; J: TRBJ2-3; D: TRBD1; V: TRBV19; DNA: TGTGCCAGTTCCGGGACAGGGGGCATAGATACGCAGTATTTT; CDR3: CASSGTGGIDTQYF
size: few; J: TRBJ2-1; D: TRBD1; V: TRBV27; DNA: TGTGCCAGCAGCTACACACAGGGGTTAGGCAATGAGCAGTTCTTC; CDR3: CASSYTQGLGNEQFF
size: few; J: TRBJ1-1; D: -; V: TRBV18; DNA: TGTGCCAGCTCCGCGCCCCCGGGCACTGAAGCTTTCTTT; CDR3: CASSAPPGTEAFF
size: few; J: TRBJ1-2; D: TRBD1; V: TRBV6-5; DNA: TGTGCCAGCAGTTTTGCGGACAGGATAGCCTATGGCTACACCTTC; CDR3: CASSFADRIAYGYTF
size: -; J: TRBJ1-1; D: TRBD1; V: TRBV20-1; DNA: TGCAGTGCTAGTATTGAAGGGACAGCCTCTCCGAGAAGCACTGAAGCTTTCTTT; CDR3: CSASIEGTASPRSTEAFF
size: -; J: TRBJ2-4; D: -; V: TRBV6-1; DNA: TGTGCCAGCAGGGTCCCGGGTCTCATAGCCAAAAACATTCAGTACTTC; CDR3: CASRVPGLIAKNIQYF
size: medium-sized; J: TRBJ2-7; D: -; V: TRBV19; DNA: TGTGCCAGTAGTATTGGTAGGAACGAGCAGTACTTC; CDR3: CASSIGRNEQYF
size: -; J: TRBJ1-6; D: -; V: TRBV20-1; DNA: TGCAGTGCTAATGACCTTTATAATTCACCCCTCCACTTT; CDR3: CSANDLYNSPLHF
size: few; J: TRBJ2-3; D: TRBD1; V: TRBV20-1; DNA: TGCAGTGCTAGAGATCACCAGGGGGCAACGGCAGATACGCAGTATTTT; CDR3: CSARDHQGATADTQYF
size: -; J: TRBJ2-3; D: TRBD2; V: TRBV5-4; DNA: TGTGCCAGCAGGAAGGGGCTAGCGGACCGCACAGATACGCAGTATTTT; CDR3: CASRKGLADRTDTQYF
size: -; J: TRBJ2-3; D: -; V: TRBV5-6; DNA: TGTGCCAGCAGCTTGACGATAATCACAGATACGCAGTATTTT; CDR3: CASSLTIITDTQYF